These 23 T cell receptor beta chains originate from one sample sequenced in a study of early T cells in non-severe SARS-CoV-2 infection. TCRdb re-called the 5' RACE reads with MiXCR, one entry per CDR3 protein. The sample carries 75,000 or so distinct CDR3 sequences, 11% recorded once. The sequences come from whole blood, collected at baseline. These receptors all come from an adult who was a healthcare worker with PCR-confirmed SARS-CoV-2 infection or an uninfected control (not recorded which).

The chain is built from TRBV5-1 and TRBJ1-3; 7 nucleotides align to TRBD1. V lost 4 bases and J lost 2; bases outside the gene matches: 3. The V gene's germline CDR1 is SGHRS and CDR2 YFSETQ. The length of the CDR3 is 14 residues. CDR3 sequence: CASSNGQAGNTIYF. In nucleotides, the CDR3 is TGCGCCAGCAGCAACGGACAGGCTGGAAACACCATATATTTT.

The CDR3 is CASSTRSDTQYF. The DNA of the CDR3 is TGTGCCAGCAGCACCAGGAGCGATACGCAGTATTTT. J is TRBJ2-3 and V is TRBV7-6; no clear D. With 5 bases removed from V and 6 bases from J, the gap between germline ends came to 9 bases. This CDR3 spans 12 amino acids. Germline CDR1 SGHVS, CDR2 FNYEAQ.

There are many counts of this clonotype. This chain uses TRBV20-1 with TRBJ2-5; possibly TRBD1 for D (5 bases). The length of the CDR3 is 14 residues. CDR1 and CDR2 (germline): DFQATT, SNEGSKA (reference sequence). The V end lost 0 bases, the J end lost 0 bases, and 8 bases lay between the germline ends. The CDR3 sequence is CSARDATDQETQYF. Written as DNA, the CDR3 is TGCAGTGCTAGAGACGCGACAGACCAAGAGACCCAGTACTTC.

This rearrangement joins TRBV4-3 to TRBJ1-6; D unclear. CDR1 and CDR2 from the germline V gene are LGHNA and YSLEER. The V gene lost 3 bases and the J gene lost 7 bases, with 10 bases spanning the gap. The CDR3 loop spans 14 amino acids. CDR3 in amino acids: CASSHPMSNSPLHF. The CDR3 DNA reads as TGCGCCAGCAGCCACCCCATGAGCAATTCACCCCTCCACTTT.

The gene calls are TRBV6-6 and TRBJ1-1, with TRBD1 identical over 11 bases. V gave up 5 bases and J gave up 5 bases; unmatched junction bases: 4. CDR1 and CDR2 from the germline V gene are MNHNY and SVGAGI (reference sequence). The CDR3 has 14 amino acids. The CDR3 nucleotides are TGTGCCAGCAGTCGACGGGACAGGGGGACTGAAGCTTTCTTT. It translates to CASSRRDRGTEAFF.

This chain joins TRBV12-3 or TRBV12-4 and TRBJ2-7; D is perhaps TRBD1 (6 bases). V shed 5 bases and J shed 5 bases, with 16 bases lying between them. The CDR3 is 14 amino acids. CDR3 region: CASSGTQTTDEQYF. The CDR3 DNA reads as TGTGCCAGCAGTGGGACACAAACCACCGACGAGCAGTACTTC.

This clonotype appeared many times. This rearrangement joins TRBV12-5 to TRBJ1-5; D gene unclear. Germline values: CDR1 LGHNT, CDR2 FRNRAP. The V end was cut by 6 bases, the J end by 0 bases, with 9 bases between. The CDR3 is made up of 14 amino acids. The CDR3: CASGLGYSNQPQHF. The CDR3 coding sequence is TGTGCTAGTGGGCTGGGGTATAGCAATCAGCCCCAGCATTTT.

This clonotype was observed a few times. The gene calls are TRBV4-2 and TRBJ2-5; 9 bases agree with TRBD2. Germline V lookup: CDR1 LGHNA, CDR2 YNFKEQ. V shed 0 bases and J 5 bases; nucleotides not matched to a gene: 4. This CDR3 has 15 residues. The CDR3 is CASSQDDAGGETQYF. The CDR3 region has the DNA TGTGCCAGCAGCCAAGATGACGCGGGAGGGGAGACCCAGTACTTC.

This chain joins TRBV4-3 and TRBJ1-2, with D perhaps matching TRBD1 (6 bases). The CDR3 length is 14 residues. The V end lost 1 base, the J end lost 7 bases, and 13 bases lay between the germline ends. Germline values: CDR1 LGHNA, CDR2 YSLEER. The DNA of the CDR3 is TGCGCCAGCAGCCAAGCAGGGGTATCGAGTGGCTACACCTTC. Protein sequence: CASSQAGVSSGYTF.

Concerning this clonotype itself: Sequence at one end of the junction differs from germline and may be a read error. This sequence joins TRBV18 and TRBJ1-1; possibly TRBD1 for D (5 bases). Germline CDR1 KGHSH, CDR2 LQKENI. This CDR3 is built from 12 residues. DNA for the CDR3: TGTGCCAGCTCATCACCCGACAGTTATGCTTTCTTT. Its protein is CASSSPDSYAFF.

This clonotype was counted between two and nine times. The CDR3 coding sequence is TGTGCCAGCTCACCTGACAGGGGTTCCGGCTACACCTTC. Protein product: CASSPDRGSGYTF. V gene TRBV18 combines with J gene TRBJ1-2; 8 nucleotides line up with TRBD1. The germline gives CDR1 KGHSH, CDR2 LQKENI. V dropped 3 bases and J dropped 8; count of bases not matched to a gene: 5. The length of the CDR3 is 13 residues.

The J gene is TRBJ2-7, the V gene TRBV3-1, with D unclear. Germline-derived CDR1 and CDR2 are LGHDT and YNNKEL (reference sequence). This CDR3 spans 14 amino acids. Between the trimmed V and J ends, which lost 3 bases and 2 bases, there was a span of 11 bases. Here the CDR3 DNA reads TGTGCCAGCAGCCAGTCAACGGACCCCTACGAGCAGTACTTC. Protein sequence: CASSQSTDPYEQYF.

This clonotype was counted between two and nine times. The genes are TRBV29-1 and TRBJ2-5; 7 nucleotides agree with TRBD1. This CDR3 spans 12 amino acids. Germline trimming cut 8 bases from V and 5 bases from J; bases unmatched to any gene: 8. In germline, CDR1 is SQVTM, CDR2 ANQGSEA. The CDR3 spells CSPRGFGETQYF. In nucleotides, the CDR3 is TGCAGCCCCAGGGGGTTCGGGGAGACCCAGTACTTC.

The chain joins TRBV19 to TRBJ1-5; tentatively, D is TRBD1 (6 bases). CDR1 LNHDA and CDR2 SQIVND come from the germline V gene (reference sequence). This CDR3 contains 16 residues. V lost 4 bases and J lost 2, with 15 bases in between. CDR3 in amino acids: CASSTKQGFGNQPQHF. In DNA form, the CDR3 reads TGTGCCAGTAGTACGAAACAGGGATTTGGCAATCAGCCCCAGCATTTT.

V usage is TRBV7-9 and J usage is TRBJ2-7; TRBD1 might be the D (5 bases). Trimming removed 5 bases from V and 0 bases from J, with 11 bases in between. This CDR3 contains 14 residues. The germline gives CDR1 SEHNR, CDR2 FQNEAQ (reference sequence). CDR3 bases: TGTGCCAGCAGCGCCTGGGGCAGCTCCTACGAGCAGTACTTC. Protein product: CASSAWGSSYEQYF.

V gene TRBV6-1 combines with J gene TRBJ2-7; 9 bases align to TRBD1. J was trimmed by 3 bases and V by 6 bases; bases with no gene match: 6. The CDR3 has 14 residues. Germline V CDR1 and CDR2: MNHNS, SASEGT. The CDR3 is CASRPGQGIYEQYF. Written as DNA, the CDR3 is TGTGCCAGCAGACCGGGACAGGGAATCTACGAGCAGTACTTC.

This clonotype was picked up a small number of times. V usage is TRBV12-1 and J usage is TRBJ2-7; TRBD1 is the table's D call, not checked against the DNA. TRBV12-1 is a documented pseudogene. This CDR3 comprises 14 residues. CDR3 DNA sequence: TGTGCCAGCAGCACGGAAAACAGGGATCACGAGCAGTACTTC. Its protein product is CASSTENRDHEQYF.

V and J are TRBV29-1 and TRBJ2-3; 7 bases are a match to TRBD2. This CDR3 has 17 residues. With V trimmed by 0 bases and J by 3 bases, 12 bases remained unmatched. Germline loops: CDR1 SQVTM, CDR2 ANQGSEA. CDR3 in amino acids: CSVEDNHGASGTDTQYF. The DNA of the CDR3 is TGCAGCGTTGAAGACAACCATGGGGCTAGCGGTACAGATACGCAGTATTTT.

This clonotype was detected many times. The J gene is TRBJ1-3, the V gene TRBV9; TRBD1 matches 9 bases. CDR1 and CDR2 (germline): SGDLS, YYNGEE. The CDR3 runs to 16 residues. J was trimmed by 3 bases and V by 4 bases; bases with no gene match: 8. Here the CDR3 reads CASSISTGGVGNTIYF. CDR3 sequence (DNA): TGTGCCAGCAGCATCTCGACAGGGGGAGTTGGAAACACCATATATTTT.

CDR3 DNA: TGTGCCAGCAGTTTAAGCCAAACAGATACGCAGTATTTT. This codes for CASSLSQTDTQYF. V usage is TRBV27 and J usage is TRBJ2-3; no reliable D call. Trimming removed 2 bases at V and 3 bases at J, with 6 bases between. Germline V lookup: CDR1 MNHEY, CDR2 SMNVEV (reference sequence). CDR3 length equals 13 residues.

A note on this clonotype: Sequence at one end of the junction differs from germline and may be a read error. The chain uses TRBV3-1 and TRBJ2-5; D ambiguous. The germline V gene encodes CDR1 LGHDT and CDR2 YNNKEL (reference sequence). This CDR3 region has 12 residues. CDR3 coding DNA: TGTGCCAGCAGCCATCGAGGAGAGACCCAGGACTTC. This codes for CASSHRGETQDF.

This clonotype occurred many times. DNA of the CDR3: TGTGCCAGCAGTCGCGGAGTAGGAGATGGCTACACCTTC. It is translated as CASSRGVGDGYTF. The chain links TRBV12-3 or TRBV12-4 to TRBJ1-2; the D is unclear. V was cut by 5 bases and J by 6 bases, with 13 bases left in between. CDR3 size: 13 residues.

In its sample, this clonotype was seen a few times. This chain links TRBV30 with TRBJ2-7; D remains ambiguous. V was shortened by 5 bases and J by 6 bases, with 14 bases between the two germline ends. From germline, CDR1 is GTSNPN and CDR2 SVGIG (reference sequence). This CDR3 is built from 12 residues. CDR3 residues: CAWGARSSEQYF. For the CDR3, the DNA is TGTGCCTGGGGTGCCAGGAGCTCCGAGCAGTACTTC.